The 21 T cell receptor beta chains below all came from one sample that was sequenced in a study of blood T cell repertoires in COVID-19. Method: immunoSEQ multiplex PCR; TCRdb's copy keeps in-frame clones and lacks some. The table has roughly 120,000 clones, over 60% seen once. The sample taken for sequencing was peripheral blood. These receptors all come from a human donor in a cohort sampled during active or convalescent COVID-19.

The J gene is TRBJ2-5, the V gene TRBV5-1; weak D call: TRBD1 (6 bases). CDR3 size: 18 residues. The V and J ends lost 0 bases and 5 bases respectively, with 23 bases between them. From germline, CDR1 is SGHRS and CDR2 YFSETQ. The CDR3 nucleotides read TGCGCCAGCAGCTTGGCCAGAGATTCGGCAGGGGTCCGGGAGACCCAGTACTTC. Translating gives CASSLARDSAGVRETQYF. The complete variable domain, with remaining parts taken from reference TRBV5-1 and TRBJ2-5, reads KAGVTQTPRYLIKTRGQQVTLSCSPISGHRSVSWYQQTPGQGLQFLFEYFSETQRNKGNFPGRFSGRQFSNSRSEMNVSTLELGDSALYLCASSLARDSAGVRETQYFGPGTRLLVL.

The chain carries TRBV12-3 or TRBV12-4 and TRBJ1-2; possible D gene TRBD1, 5 bases. The CDR3 length is 13 residues. Between the trimmed V and J ends, which lost 3 bases and 5 bases, there was a span of 10 bases. CDR3 nucleotide sequence: TGTGCCAGCAGTTTTGCGACAGAATATGGCTACACCTTC. Its translation: CASSFATEYGYTF.

This clone appeared a few times. The V and J genes are TRBV5-6 and TRBJ2-5, with D unresolved. The germline CDR1 and CDR2 sequences are SGHDT and YYEEEE. The CDR3 contains 13 residues. V lost 4 bases, J lost 0 bases, and 7 bases lay in between. CDR3 coding DNA: TGTGCCAGCAGCCCTACCAACCAAGAGACCCAGTACTTC. Amino acids: CASSPTNQETQYF.

V usage is TRBV12-3 or TRBV12-4 and J usage is TRBJ1-1, with TRBD1 identical over 7 bases. This CDR3 has 13 residues. V gave up 4 bases and J gave up 2 bases; unmatched junction bases: 1. The CDR3 reads CASSYRGNTEAFF. The CDR3 coding sequence is TGTGCCAGCAGTTACAGGGGCAACACTGAAGCTTTCTTT.

The rearrangement uses TRBV15 and TRBJ1-2; maybe TRBD1 (6 bases). Germline V gives CDR1 LNHNV, CDR2 YYDKDF (reference sequence). CDR3 length equals 14 residues. The ends were cut back, 2 bases at V and 8 bases at J, with 15 bases in the middle. The CDR3 nucleotides read TGTGCCACCAGCAGAAGATCACGGGACACCGGCTACACCTTC. This translates into CATSRRSRDTGYTF.

The rearrangement joins TRBV6-6 to TRBJ1-6; D is ambiguous. Trimming removed 2 bases at V and 8 bases at J, with 16 bases between. The V gene's germline CDR1 is MNHNY and CDR2 SVGAGI (reference sequence). This CDR3 is 16 amino acids long. CDR3 DNA: TGTGCCAGCAGTTACGTGGGGAGCCCCTCATATTCACCCCTCCACTTT. Translating gives CASSYVGSPSYSPLHF.

This clone was observed at least ten times. This rearrangement joins TRBV3-1 (or the pseudogene TRBV3-2) to TRBJ1-3; 8 nucleotides line up with TRBD1. V was pared by 0 bases and J by 0 bases, with 4 bases of the junction left unmatched. The CDR3 is 17 residues long. Germline CDR1 and CDR2: LGHDT and YNNKEL (reference sequence). The CDR3 DNA is TGTGCCAGCAGCCAAGATGGGACAGGTCTCTCTGGAAACACCATATATTTT. Its translation is CASSQDGTGLSGNTIYF.

This clone has just a few counts. The chain is built from TRBV7-9 and TRBJ1-2; D is possibly TRBD1 (6 bases). The germline CDR1 and CDR2 sequences are SEHNR and FQNEAQ (reference sequence). This CDR3 comprises 11 residues. V lost 6 bases, J lost 7 bases, and 9 bases lay in between. CDR3 sequence: CASSNRAGYTF. Here the CDR3 DNA reads TGTGCCAGCAGTAACAGGGCTGGCTACACCTTC.

The chain has TRBV5-6 and TRBJ2-1, with 10 bases that match TRBD2. CDR1 is SGHDT and CDR2 is YYEEEE in the germline V gene. The CDR3 runs to 14 residues. The V gene end was trimmed by 5 bases and the J gene end by 8 bases; junction bases not matched to a gene: 7. The CDR3: CASRGAGTSDEQFF. CDR3 bases: TGTGCCAGCAGGGGCGCCGGGACTAGCGATGAGCAGTTCTTC. Looking up the rest from reference TRBV5-6 and TRBJ2-1 gives the full variable domain: DAGVTQSPTHLIKTRGQQVTLRCSPKSGHDTVSWYQQALGQGPQFIFQYYEEEERQRGNFPDRFSGHQFPNYSSELNVNALLLGDSALYLCASRGAGTSDEQFFGPGTRLTVL.

The gene calls are TRBV4-1 and TRBJ2-5; a weak D match, TRBD2 (6 bases). With 0 bases removed from V and 5 bases from J, the gap between germline ends came to 13 bases. This CDR3 is built from 15 residues. Per germline, CDR1 MGHRA and CDR2 YSYEKL. CDR3 sequence reads: CASSQDGGYEETQYF. Written as DNA, the CDR3 is TGCGCCAGCAGCCAAGATGGAGGGTATGAGGAGACCCAGTACTTC.

There are many counts of this clone. The V gene is TRBV19, the J gene TRBJ2-7, with D hard to call. Per the germline V gene, CDR1 is LNHDA and CDR2 is SQIVND (reference sequence). The CDR3 is 15 residues long. Between the trimmed V and J ends, which lost 3 bases and 6 bases, there was a span of 18 bases. The CDR3 here is CASSIYNSPFGEQYF. CDR3 in DNA: TGTGCCAGTAGTATCTATAACTCCCCCTTTGGCGAGCAGTACTTC. Full variable domain (outside the CDR3, taken from reference TRBV19 and TRBJ2-7): DGGITQSPKYLFRKEGQNVTLSCEQNLNHDAMYWYRQDPGQGLRLIYYSQIVNDFQKGDIAEGYSVSREKKESFPLTVTSAQKNPTAFYLCASSIYNSPFGEQYFGPGTRLTVT.

This rearrangement joins TRBV5-5 to TRBJ2-7; 7 positions match TRBD1. Germline V gives CDR1 SGHKS, CDR2 YYEKEE (reference sequence). The CDR3 has 16 amino acids. V gave up 0 bases and J gave up 1 base; unmatched junction bases: 7. Written as DNA, the CDR3 is TGTGCCAGCAGCTTGGCCACAACAGGGGTGTCCTACGAGCAGTACTTC. Amino acids: CASSLATTGVSYEQYF.

The CDR3 region has the DNA TGCAGTGCTTCGGCGGATTTTGGGCAGTTCTTC. It specifies CSASADFGQFF. The chain recombines TRBV20-1 with TRBJ2-1, with D hard to call. Germline loops: CDR1 DFQATT, CDR2 SNEGSKA (reference sequence). The CDR3 covers 11 residues. The V end was cut by 5 bases, the J end by 12 bases, with 14 bases between.

The chain couples TRBV7-2 to TRBJ1-3; D uncertain. The V gene's germline CDR1 is SGHTA and CDR2 FQGNSA. V gave up 1 base and J gave up 0 bases, with 7 bases separating them. The CDR3 runs 15 residues. The CDR3 spells CASSLDWSSGNTIYF. CDR3 nucleotide sequence: TGTGCCAGCAGCTTAGACTGGAGCTCTGGAAACACCATATATTTT.

The chain links TRBV2 to TRBJ2-3; 7 bases match TRBD2. Germline V lookup: CDR1 SNHLY, CDR2 FYNNEI. Trimming removed 6 bases from V and 2 bases from J; junction bases left unmatched: 8. The CDR3 consists of 15 residues. CDR3 sequence (DNA): TGTGCCAGCAGGGGAGGGGTACGAATCACAGATACGCAGTATTTT. It is translated as CASRGGVRITDTQYF. Full variable domain (missing parts from reference TRBV2 and TRBJ2-3): EPEVTQTPSHQVTQMGQEVILRCVPISNHLYFYWYRQILGQKVEFLVSFYNNEISEKSEIFDDQFSVERPDGSNFTLKIRSTKLEDSAMYFCASRGGVRITDTQYFGPGTRLTVL.

V gene TRBV21-1 combines with J gene TRBJ2-7; TRBD2, the table's D call, lacks a check against the DNA. TRBV21-1 is designated a pseudogene. The CDR3 totals 15 residues. CDR3 region: CASSRCRDSDYEQYF. The CDR3 region has the DNA TGTGCCAGCAGCCGTTGTAGGGACTCAGACTACGAGCAGTACTTC.

V and J are TRBV3-1 (or the pseudogene TRBV3-2) and TRBJ1-3; D uncertain. The V end was cut by 4 bases, the J end by 0 bases, with 13 bases between. Germline V lookup: CDR1 LGHDT, CDR2 YNNKEL (reference sequence). The CDR3 spans 16 residues. The CDR3 coding sequence is TGTGCCAGCAGCCGTCGCTTGGAGTACTCTGGAAACACCATATATTTT. Amino acid sequence: CASSRRLEYSGNTIYF.

The chain combines TRBV7-8 with TRBJ1-1; D unresolved. The CDR3 sequence is 12 residues long. The V gene's germline CDR1 is SGHVS and CDR2 FQNEAQ. Between the trimmed V and J ends, which lost 4 bases and 5 bases, there was a span of 8 bases. The CDR3 DNA is TGTGCCAGCAGCTCGAGGTTAACTGAAGCTTTCTTT. Amino acids: CASSSRLTEAFF.

The chain carries TRBV28 and TRBJ1-3; 8 bases fit TRBD1. There are 14 residues in the CDR3. V gave up 6 bases and J gave up 2 bases; unmatched junction bases: 3. Germline V lookup: CDR1 MDHEN, CDR2 SYDVKM. CDR3 region: CASRRTGTGNTIYF. CDR3 in DNA: TGTGCCAGCAGAAGGACAGGGACTGGAAACACCATATATTTT. The whole variable domain, filled in from reference TRBV28 and TRBJ1-3, reads DVKVTQSSRYLVKRTGEKVFLECVQDMDHENMFWYRQDPGLGLRLIYFSYDVKMKEKGDIPEGYSVSREKKERFSLILESASTNQTSMYLCASRRTGTGNTIYFGEGSWLTVV.

This clone was picked up one time. The chain has TRBV2 and TRBJ2-7; TRBD1 might be the D (5 bases). There are 11 residues in the CDR3. Germline V gene data show CDR1 as SNHLY and CDR2 as FYNNEI. Trimming removed 8 bases at V and 2 bases at J, with 7 bases between. As DNA, the CDR3 is TGTGCCAGCTTGACAGCCTACGAGCAGTACTTC. Translating gives CASLTAYEQYF.

The genes are TRBV10-3 and TRBJ2-3; TRBD2 matches at 11 bases. Losses at the gene ends were 6 bases for V and 3 bases for J; bases not matched to a gene: 5. The CDR3 has 15 residues. Germline loops: CDR1 ENHRY, CDR2 SYGVKD. The CDR3 loop is CAIRETSGKTDTQYF. CDR3 DNA sequence: TGTGCCATCAGGGAGACTAGCGGGAAGACAGATACGCAGTATTTT.